The present T cell receptor beta chain was sequenced within a study of blood T cell repertoires in COVID-19. Study background: From the United States, Italy and Spain came samples of acute and convalescent COVID-19.

Living in roughly 23 US areas, the participants were between roughly 18 and 89 years of age. Donors in Cohort 3 who had recovered were those with two negative PCRs, healthcare professional clearance, or resolution of their symptoms. Germline assignment: CDR1 LGHDT and CDR2 YNNKEL (reference sequence). With V trimmed by 4 bases and J by 7 bases, 11 bases remained unmatched. This CDR3 is 17 amino acids long. Methods used by the authors: For nucleated cells, counts were estimated from reference gene primer amplification. Clones were read by immunoSEQ multiplex PCR, and TCRdb kept only the in-frame ones, dropping some. The V and J calls and clone size come from that table; D and trimming were worked out from the DNA. Here the sample spans over 250,000 clones, about 87% being singletons.

The source is a woman between 25 and 40 years old who had recovered from COVID-19. V usage is TRBV3-1 (or the pseudogene TRBV3-2) and J usage is TRBJ2-2; TRBD1 aligns across 11 bases. The specimen sequenced was PBMCs or T cells enriched from blood (not recorded which). The CDR3: CASSLQGGTGGVGELFF. The DNA for the CDR3 is TGTGCCAGCAGCCTTCAAGGCGGGACAGGGGGTGTCGGGGAGCTGTTTTTT.